This T cell receptor beta chain was retrieved from a study of vaccination effects on CD4 cells after COVID-19. ViraFEST assay sequencing came after antigen-specific CD4+ T cells were expanded with viral peptide pools. On roughly day 10 of culture, CD4+ T cells were separated out. None of these healthy vaccinees had been infected with SARS-CoV-2 before vaccination. With respect to this clone: Its antigen remains unidentified.

Method: immunoSEQ multiplex PCR; TCRdb's copy keeps in-frame clones and lacks some. Found here are tens of thousands of clones, approximately 79% of them singletons; the top ten hold 4%. The germline gives CDR1 SGHTA, CDR2 FQGTGA. V was pared by 2 bases and J by 2 bases, with 7 bases between. The CDR3 extends over 15 amino acids. V and J are TRBV7-3 and TRBJ2-6; either TRBD1 or TRBD2 may supply D (5 bases each). The starting material was CD4+ T cells from PBMCs cultured with HCoV-OC43 spike peptides, obtained before COVID-19 vaccination. Subset specified: HCoV-OC43 spike overlapping peptide pool stimulation. This TCR derives from a human donor who received a COVID-19 vaccine. CDR3 in amino acids: CASSLEGTGANVLTF. The CDR3 region has the DNA TGTGCCAGCAGCTTAGAGGGGACTGGGGCCAACGTCCTGACTTTC.